The 21 T cell receptor beta chains below were found in one sample sequenced in a study of identifying expanded T cells in peripheral blood. Using immunoSEQ multiplex PCR, the repertoire was profiled, and TCRdb retains in-frame clones only, with some absent. The table includes approximately 120,000 clones, around 84% detected once. The sequenced sample was blood. Receptor source: a person aged 18-69 years in good health.

The V gene is TRBV2, the J gene TRBJ2-3; D could derive from TRBD1 or TRBD2 (5 bases each). CDR1 SNHLY and CDR2 FYNNEI come from the germline V gene. Between the trimmed V and J ends, which lost 0 bases and 4 bases, there was a span of 11 bases. The CDR3 is made up of 15 amino acids. CDR3 in amino acids: CASSEARLGADTQYF. For the CDR3, the DNA is TGTGCCAGCAGTGAAGCAAGGTTGGGGGCAGATACGCAGTATTTT. Full variable domain (rest looked up from reference TRBV2 and TRBJ2-3): EPEVTQTPSHQVTQMGQEVILRCVPISNHLYFYWYRQILGQKVEFLVSFYNNEISEKSEIFDDQFSVERPDGSNFTLKIRSTKLEDSAMYFCASSEARLGADTQYFGPGTRLTVL.

This sequence joins TRBV7-9 and TRBJ1-3; TRBD1 matches at 7 bases. The J segment lost 2 bases and the V segment lost 6 bases, leaving 4 bases of the junction unmatched. Germline V CDR1 and CDR2: SEHNR, FQNEAQ (reference sequence). The CDR3 has 14 amino acids. CDR3 DNA: TGTGCCAGCAGTCGACAGGGAGCTGGAAACACCATATATTTT. Amino acid sequence: CASSRQGAGNTIYF.

V is TRBV5-1 and J is TRBJ1-4; D call uncertain. In germline, CDR1 is SGHRS, CDR2 YFSETQ. V gave up 0 bases and J gave up 8 bases, with 11 bases separating them. This CDR3 has 14 amino acids. The CDR3 DNA follows: TGCGCCAGCAGCTTGGCCACGGGTCAGGAAAAACTGTTTTTT. It is translated as CASSLATGQEKLFF. Full variable domain (missing parts from reference TRBV5-1 and TRBJ1-4): KAGVTQTPRYLIKTRGQQVTLSCSPISGHRSVSWYQQTPGQGLQFLFEYFSETQRNKGNFPGRFSGRQFSNSRSEMNVSTLELGDSALYLCASSLATGQEKLFFGSGTQLSVL.

V gene TRBV19 combines with J gene TRBJ1-2; D unclear. The CDR3 totals 13 residues. Germline CDR1 LNHDA, CDR2 SQIVND (reference sequence). Trimming pared 3 bases from V and 2 bases from J, leaving 7 bases between. The DNA for the CDR3 is TGTGCCAGTAGTATCCCGGGGAACTATGGCTACACCTTC. The encoded protein is CASSIPGNYGYTF.

In this sample, this clone turned up a few times. The rearrangement joins TRBV4-3 to TRBJ1-6, with a tentative D call TRBD1 (6 bases). Germline V lookup: CDR1 LGHNA, CDR2 YSLEER. The germline V and J ends were trimmed by 1 base and 8 bases, with 15 bases remaining between them. This CDR3 comprises 16 residues. CDR3 nucleotides: TGCGCCAGCAGCCAAGGTTTGATAGGGGGGGATTCACCCCTCCACTTT. Translated, it gives CASSQGLIGGDSPLHF.

The chain recombines TRBV7-3 with TRBJ2-2; D could derive from TRBD1 or TRBD2 (5 bases each). From germline, CDR1 is SGHTA and CDR2 FQGTGA. CDR3 length: 16 residues. V gave up 5 bases and J gave up 6 bases, with 19 bases separating them. The CDR3 sequence: CASSPTGRVLSGELFF. DNA for the CDR3: TGTGCCAGCAGCCCTACGGGGCGGGTATTATCCGGGGAGCTGTTTTTT. The full variable domain, completed using reference TRBV7-3 and TRBJ2-2, is GAGVSQTPSNKVTEKGKYVELRCDPISGHTALYWYRQSLGQGPEFLIYFQGTGAADDSGLPNDRFFAVRPEGSVSTLKIQRTERGDSAVYLCASSPTGRVLSGELFFGEGSRLTVL.

The count of this clone is one. This chain uses TRBV29-1 with TRBJ1-2, with 8 bases identical to TRBD1. Unmatched junction bases numbered 9, after V lost 3 bases and J lost 6 bases. This CDR3 is built from 14 residues. Germline V gene data show CDR1 as SQVTM and CDR2 as ANQGSEA. The CDR3 is CSVDSSRGLDGYTF. The DNA for the CDR3 is TGCAGCGTTGATTCCAGCAGGGGGCTCGATGGCTACACCTTC. The variable domain in full, with the rest retrieved from reference TRBV29-1 and TRBJ1-2, is SAVISQKPSRDICQRGTSLTIQCQVDSQVTMMFWYRQQPGQSLTLIATANQGSEATYESGFVIDKFPISRPNLTFSTLTVSNMSPEDSSIYLCSVDSSRGLDGYTFGSGTRLTVV.

The V gene is TRBV12-2, the J gene TRBJ2-5; the D call in the table, TRBD2, was not verified against the DNA. TRBV12-2 is an annotated pseudogene. The CDR3 consists of 14 residues. CDR3 loop: CASRLAGGKETQYF. CDR3 DNA sequence: TGTGCAAGTCGCTTAGCGGGAGGGAAAGAGACCCAGTACTTC.

The V and J genes are TRBV4-1 and TRBJ2-2; D is perhaps TRBD2 (6 bases). Germline values: CDR1 MGHRA, CDR2 YSYEKL. The CDR3 length is 18 residues. The V end lost 0 bases, the J end lost 4 bases, and 18 bases lay between the germline ends. For the CDR3, the DNA is TGCGCCAGCAGCCAAGATAGGGGCGGGACCATGGGCACCGGGGAGCTGTTTTTT. This encodes CASSQDRGGTMGTGELFF.

The rearrangement links TRBV9 to TRBJ1-3, with D hard to call. CDR3 length: 13 residues. V was pared by 1 base and J by 0 bases, with 2 bases between. In germline, CDR1 is SGDLS, CDR2 YYNGEE. CDR3 loop: CASSVFSGNTIYF. In DNA, the CDR3 is TGTGCCAGCAGCGTATTCTCTGGAAACACCATATATTTT.

The rearrangement links TRBV6-4 to TRBJ1-1, with D unresolved. The CDR3 is 12 amino acids. The germline V gene encodes CDR1 MRHNA and CDR2 SNTAGT. V was clipped by 6 bases and J by 3 bases, with 8 bases between them. CDR3 sequence (DNA): TGTGCCAGCAGAGGGCACGACACTGAAGCTTTCTTT. Amino acids: CASRGHDTEAFF.

The CDR3 reads CASSPDSQTYGYTF. The DNA of the CDR3 is TGTGCCAGCAGCCCAGACTCACAAACCTATGGCTACACCTTC. The chain carries TRBV16 and TRBJ1-2, with unresolved D. Trimming left V 4 bases short and J 4 bases short, with 13 bases between. CDR3 length: 14 residues. Germline CDR1 reads KGHSY; CDR2 reads FQNENV.

This sequence joins TRBV19 and TRBJ2-7; D is ambiguous. There are 14 residues in the CDR3. Germline loops: CDR1 LNHDA, CDR2 SQIVND (reference sequence). V was trimmed by 6 bases and J by 7 bases, leaving 19 bases between them. The CDR3 loop is CASRGFQPPLEQYF. As DNA, the CDR3 is TGTGCCAGTAGAGGCTTTCAGCCCCCTCTGGAGCAGTACTTC. Full variable domain (missing parts from reference TRBV19 and TRBJ2-7): DGGITQSPKYLFRKEGQNVTLSCEQNLNHDAMYWYRQDPGQGLRLIYYSQIVNDFQKGDIAEGYSVSREKKESFPLTVTSAQKNPTAFYLCASRGFQPPLEQYFGPGTRLTVT.

The rearrangement links TRBV2 to TRBJ1-6; D unclear. V lost 4 bases and J lost 7, with 14 bases in between. The CDR3 runs 15 residues. Germline-derived CDR1 and CDR2 are SNHLY and FYNNEI. The CDR3 region has the DNA TGTGCCAGCAGTGTCGGGCAGCTAGCAAATTCACCCCTCCACTTT. Protein: CASSVGQLANSPLHF.

Judged by abundance, this clone is medium-sized (0.01 to 0.1%). The chain combines TRBV27 with TRBJ1-5, with TRBD1 as a possible D gene (6 bases). The CDR3 is 14 amino acids. Deletions cut 3 bases from V and 6 bases from J, with 12 bases between. In germline, CDR1 is MNHEY, CDR2 SMNVEV (reference sequence). The CDR3 DNA is TGTGCCAGCAGTTTGTTAGGGGGGGGTCAGCCCCAGCATTTT. Translated: CASSLLGGGQPQHF.

The chain employs TRBV6-5 and TRBJ2-3; weak D call: TRBD1 (5 bases). The CDR3 runs to 14 residues. Germline CDR1 MNHEY, CDR2 SVGAGI. Trimming removed 4 bases from V and 2 bases from J, with 10 bases in between. Here the CDR3 reads CASSFDSSTDTQYF. CDR3 nucleotides: TGTGCCAGCAGTTTTGACAGCTCCACAGATACGCAGTATTTT.

The rearrangement links TRBV18 to TRBJ2-2; D is uncertain. CDR3 size: 16 residues. Germline V gene sequence: CDR1 KGHSH, CDR2 LQKENI. V shed 4 bases and J shed 2 bases, with 14 bases lying between them. In DNA, the CDR3 is TGTGCCAGCTCACTAACCCGGGCAGAAAACACCGGGGAGCTGTTTTTT. This translates into CASSLTRAENTGELFF.

This rearrangement joins TRBV11-3 to TRBJ2-7; 9 bases match TRBD1. Germline lookup yields CDR1 SGHNT and CDR2 YENEEA. The CDR3 consists of 15 residues. V trimming: 5 bases; J trimming: 4 bases; junction bases outside the gene matches: 9. In nucleotides, the CDR3 is TGTGCCAGCAGCCCAACCGGACAGGGGAGATACGAGCAGTACTTC. It codes for CASSPTGQGRYEQYF.

Comments on this clone: Sequence at one end of the junction differs from germline and may be a read error. The J gene is TRBJ2-1, the V gene TRBV9, with D possibly matching TRBD1 (6 bases). The V gene's germline CDR1 is SGDLS and CDR2 YYNGEE. The CDR3 is 14 residues long. In DNA, the CDR3 is TGTGCCAGCAGCGGAACCGGACAGTTATTTGAGCGGTTCTTC. It is translated as CASSGTGQLFERFF.

Only one count was recorded for this clone. The J gene is TRBJ2-3, the V gene TRBV13; 12 bases agree with TRBD1. CDR1 is PRHDT and CDR2 is FYEKMQ in the germline V gene (reference sequence). CDR3 size: 16 residues. V dropped 4 bases and J dropped 2; count of bases not matched to a gene: 4. DNA of the CDR3: TGTGCCAGCAGCTCCCGGGACAGGGGGCCCACAGATACGCAGTATTTT. This codes for CASSSRDRGPTDTQYF.

This clone was picked up a small number of times. This chain uses TRBV29-1 with TRBJ1-6; TRBD1 is a possible D gene (6 bases). This CDR3 spans 14 amino acids. V dropped 1 base and J dropped 13 bases, with 17 bases sitting between them. Looked up from germline, CDR1 is SQVTM and CDR2 is ANQGSEA. The CDR3 protein is CSVEGQNREWPLHF. The CDR3 bases are TGCAGCGTTGAAGGGCAGAACAGGGAGTGGCCCCTCCACTTT.